The rows below give T cell receptor beta chains drawn from one sample of a study of low-dose radiotherapy and immunotherapy resistance in tumors. Via MiXCR, TCRdb re-called the reads, giving one row per CDR3 protein. The table lists 45,000 to 75,000 distinct CDR3 sequences, around 27% of them singletons. The source was PBMCs, collected before treatment. The receptors derive from a male donor with prostate cancer. Each CDR3 is given with its conserved first and last residue. Each record gives: D gene, clone size, J gene, V gene, CDR3 DNA, CDR3 protein. D genes are given only for firm matches. A clone size is listed for some rows: how often the clone was seen (once, few, many), or a class if it is expanded.

NA	many	TRBJ2-2	TRBV20-1	TGCAGTGCTAGAGATCTGGTCGGTAGGGCCGGGGAGCTGTTTTTT	CSARDLVGRAGELFF
NA	NA	TRBJ2-5	TRBV11-2	TGTGCCAGCAGCATAGGGCGGCTAGACTTTAAAGAGACCCAGTACTTC	CASSIGRLDFKETQYF
TRBD1	many	TRBJ2-5	TRBV11-2	TGTGCCAGTTGGACAGGGGGGGAAGAGACCCAGTACTTC	CASWTGGEETQYF
NA	many	TRBJ2-5	TRBV10-3	TGTGCCATCAGTGTAGGAGAGACCCAGTACTTC	CAISVGETQYF
NA	many	TRBJ2-7	TRBV2	TGTGCCAGCAGTTCGCCCGGGACATCTTACGAGCAGTACTTC	CASSSPGTSYEQYF
TRBD2	NA	TRBJ2-1	TRBV9	TGTGCCAGCAGCGTAGCTTTGCGGGAGGGCTCTGGGTACAATGAGCAGTTCTTC	CASSVALREGSGYNEQFF
NA	many	TRBJ2-1	TRBV28	TGTGCCAGCAGTAGCAGGGCTTTCTCCTACAATGAGCAGTTCTTC	CASSSRAFSYNEQFF
NA	NA	TRBJ2-5	TRBV29-1	TGCAGCGCCAATACTATAGGGGACCCTCGGGAGACCCAGTACTTC	CSANTIGDPRETQYF
TRBD1	many	TRBJ1-2	TRBV7-6	TGTGCCAGCAGCGTGGACAGGGGTGATGGCTACACCTTC	CASSVDRGDGYTF
TRBD2	many	TRBJ2-3	TRBV20-1	TGCACCCCTAGCGGGATCACAGATACGCAGTATTTT	CTPSGITDTQYF
TRBD2	many	TRBJ2-3	TRBV3-1	TGTGCCAGCAGCCACCAGACCCGGACTAGCCTCAGGGTGGGAGATACGCAGTATTTT	CASSHQTRTSLRVGDTQYF
NA	many	TRBJ2-1	TRBV10-2	TGCGCCAGCAGTGAAAGGGACTCCCGGTCCCGGGCCGATGAGCAGTTCTTC	CASSERDSRSRADEQFF
TRBD1	many	TRBJ2-7	TRBV28	TGTGCCAGCCGGGACAGGGGAGGGTACGAGCAGTACTTC	CASRDRGGYEQYF
NA	many	TRBJ2-5	TRBV19	TGTGCCAGTAGTCCTTCGATCTCGGCGCAAGAGACCCAGTACTTC	CASSPSISAQETQYF
TRBD1	many	TRBJ1-4	TRBV9	TGTGCCAGCAGCGACAGGGGTGCGTCTAATGAAAAACTGTTTTTT	CASSDRGASNEKLFF
NA	many	TRBJ2-5	TRBV9	TGTGCCAGCAGCGCTTGGAGGGGCCTGGCCCAAGAGACCCAGTACTTC	CASSAWRGLAQETQYF
TRBD2	few	TRBJ2-5	TRBV7-2	TGTGCCAGCACCCGGGGGGGGAGGCAAGAGACCCAGTACTTC	CASTRGGRQETQYF
TRBD1	many	TRBJ2-5	TRBV5-1	TGCGCCAGCAGCGACACCGCCGGGACAGGGACGGCCCAGTACTTC	CASSDTAGTGTAQYF
NA	many	TRBJ1-5	TRBV7-2	TGTGCCAGCAGCTTAAATCCGGGTGGACAGCCCCAGCATTTT	CASSLNPGGQPQHF
TRBD2	many	TRBJ2-7	TRBV7-2	TGTGCCAGCAGCTTAGGGCTAGCGGGAAGGGTTTCCTACGAGCAGTACTTC	CASSLGLAGRVSYEQYF
TRBD2	NA	TRBJ2-5	TRBV11-2	TGTGCCAGCAGCTTCGGACTAGCGAGTCCCGAGACCCAGTACTTC	CASSFGLASPETQYF
NA	many	TRBJ2-1	TRBV5-6	TGTGCCAGCAGCTTGTCGGGAGCCTACAATGAGCAGTTCTTC	CASSLSGAYNEQFF
NA	NA	TRBJ1-2	TRBV6-6	TGCGCCAGCAAGGACGGACCAAAGGATGGCTACACCTTC	CASKDGPKDGYTF
TRBD2	NA	TRBJ2-3	TRBV6-2/TRBV6-3	TGTGCCAGCAGTTACCTCCTAGCGGGAGGGCCTCCTAGAGAAAAAAAAAATACGCAGTATTTT	CASSYLLAGGPPREKKNTQYF
TRBD2	many	TRBJ2-2	TRBV20-1	TGCAGTGCTAGTACGGGAGGGCCTACCGGGGAGCTGTTTTTT	CSASTGGPTGELFF
NA	many	TRBJ2-7	TRBV18	TGTGCCAGCTCCCCACCCGGCCTTGTTGGCTACGAGCAGTACTTC	CASSPPGLVGYEQYF
TRBD1	NA	TRBJ1-5	TRBV30	TGTGCCTGGAGTCTCCCCTCGCAACCTAGACAGGGGAATCAGCCCCAGCATTTT	CAWSLPSQPRQGNQPQHF
TRBD2	few	TRBJ2-7	TRBV5-1	TGCGCCAGCAGCTTGGTTGGAGGGACTAGCAGAAGCTCCTACGAGCAGTACTTC	CASSLVGGTSRSSYEQYF
TRBD2	NA	TRBJ2-2	TRBV7-9	TGTGCCAGCAGCACCCGGACTAGCGGGGCCCCCGGGAAACTGTTTTTT	CASSTRTSGAPGKLFF
TRBD2	NA	TRBJ2-1	TRBV3-1	TGTGCCAGCAGCCAAGAGGGCCTAGCGGGGGGGCTCTCCTACAATGAGCAGTTCTTC	CASSQEGLAGGLSYNEQFF
TRBD1	many	TRBJ2-1	TRBV6-5	TGTGCCAGCAGTCGACAGGGGGCACGGTACAATGAGCAGTTCTTC	CASSRQGARYNEQFF
NA	many	TRBJ1-5	TRBV7-2	TGTGCCAGCAGCTTGGGGGGCTCTCAGCCCCAGCATTTT	CASSLGGSQPQHF
NA	many	TRBJ2-7	TRBV28	TGTGCCATCACTCCCCAGGGGTCTCACTACGAGCAGTACTTC	CAITPQGSHYEQYF
TRBD1	many	TRBJ2-7	TRBV7-2	TGTGCCAGCAGCCTTTATCCCACCGGGACAGGGAGCTCCTACGAGCAGTACTTC	CASSLYPTGTGSSYEQYF
NA	NA	TRBJ2-7	TRBV28	TGTGCCAGCAGTTTGGGTTTCGGGAACTACGGAGAGCAGTACTTC	CASSLGFGNYGEQYF
TRBD1	many	TRBJ2-6	TRBV11-2	TGTGCCAGCGTAAGAACGGACAGGGGTTCCTCTGGGGCCAACGTCCTGACTTTC	CASVRTDRGSSGANVLTF
TRBD2	many	TRBJ2-1	TRBV29-1	TGCAGCGGGGGTGGGACTAGCGGTTTCCTAGGGTACAATGAGCAGTTCTTC	CSGGGTSGFLGYNEQFF
NA	many	TRBJ1-5	TRBV7-6	TGTGCCAGCAGCCCGACTCGGACTCAGCCCCAGCATTTT	CASSPTRTQPQHF
NA	many	TRBJ2-2	TRBV18	TGTGCCAGCTCACCACGCGGAGGAGCGAACACCGGGGAGCTGTTTTTT	CASSPRGGANTGELFF
NA	few	TRBJ2-3	TRBV20-1	TGCAGTGCTAGAGGTCCCAGTCATCGCCTCACAGATACGCAGTATTTT	CSARGPSHRLTDTQYF
TRBD2	NA	TRBJ2-3	TRBV27	TGTGCCAGCAGCAGGGGTGAGACTAGCGGCACAGATACGCAGTATTTT	CASSRGETSGTDTQYF
TRBD1	many	TRBJ2-3	TRBV20-1	TGCAGTGCTAGGGCTCGGGACAGGGTGATTGTCACGCAGTATTTT	CSARARDRVIVTQYF
NA	many	TRBJ1-1	TRBV5-1	TGCGCCAGCAGCTTGATACGCGGTCGGGCTTTCTTT	CASSLIRGRAFF
NA	many	TRBJ2-5	TRBV10-1	TGCGCCAGCAGTGAGTCCCGGAAGGGGAATCGGGAGACCCAGTACTTC	CASSESRKGNRETQYF
NA	many	TRBJ2-7	TRBV29-1	TGCAGCGTTGAGACGGATAACTACGAGCAGTACTTC	CSVETDNYEQYF